This T cell receptor beta chain emerged from a study of blood T cell repertoires in COVID-19. Using immunoSEQ multiplex PCR, the repertoire was profiled, and TCRdb retains in-frame clones only, with some absent. The profile shows roughly 150,000 clones, 75% to 90% of them singletons. This CDR3 is built from 13 residues. V lost 5 bases to trimming and J lost 8 bases, with 15 bases between them. Germline CDR1 ENHRY, CDR2 SYGVKD. J is TRBJ1-2 and V is TRBV10-3, with no clear D. Sequencing used peripheral blood. The sequence came from a woman between 65 and 79 years old with acute or convalescent COVID-19. The CDR3 bases are TGTGCCATCAGTTACGTAGCTTCGAGGGGCTACACCTTC. It translates to CAISYVASRGYTF.